This TCR beta chain was sequenced during a study of shared clonotypes between healthy human individuals. Study details: The people who gave samples were two women and a few men aged 18 to 49. The plates for each donor numbered three CD4 naive, three CD4 memory, two CD8 naive and one CD8 memory.

Germline V gene data show CDR1 as MDHEN and CDR2 as SYDVKM. The CDR3 sequence is 14 residues long. Trimming cost V 3 bases and J 4 bases, with 11 bases left between them. Of note for this clone: Its antigen is currently unknown.

The method was immunoSEQ multiplex PCR; TCRdb's version includes in-frame clones alone and lacks a portion of them. In the table there are around 2.5 million clones, 90% to 95% of which are singletons. Whole-study results and caveats: The study's rarefaction showed incomplete sorted-subset sequencing despite large depth.

This TCR was recovered from a man aged 18 to 30 in good health. Some clones in this sample may be carry-over from other donors' samples. The sample consisted of naive CD4+ T cells from PBMCs. Subset given: CD45RA+ positively selected. The gene calls are TRBV28 and TRBJ2-3, with D unclear. As DNA, the CDR3 is TGTGCCAGCAGTTTGGGCCAGCTAGCAGATACGCAGTATTTT. It translates to CASSLGQLADTQYF. Full variable domain (remainder filled in from reference TRBV28 and TRBJ2-3): DVKVTQSSRYLVKRTGEKVFLECVQDMDHENMFWYRQDPGLGLRLIYFSYDVKMKEKGDIPEGYSVSREKKERFSLILESASTNQTSMYLCASSLGQLADTQYFGPGTRLTVL.